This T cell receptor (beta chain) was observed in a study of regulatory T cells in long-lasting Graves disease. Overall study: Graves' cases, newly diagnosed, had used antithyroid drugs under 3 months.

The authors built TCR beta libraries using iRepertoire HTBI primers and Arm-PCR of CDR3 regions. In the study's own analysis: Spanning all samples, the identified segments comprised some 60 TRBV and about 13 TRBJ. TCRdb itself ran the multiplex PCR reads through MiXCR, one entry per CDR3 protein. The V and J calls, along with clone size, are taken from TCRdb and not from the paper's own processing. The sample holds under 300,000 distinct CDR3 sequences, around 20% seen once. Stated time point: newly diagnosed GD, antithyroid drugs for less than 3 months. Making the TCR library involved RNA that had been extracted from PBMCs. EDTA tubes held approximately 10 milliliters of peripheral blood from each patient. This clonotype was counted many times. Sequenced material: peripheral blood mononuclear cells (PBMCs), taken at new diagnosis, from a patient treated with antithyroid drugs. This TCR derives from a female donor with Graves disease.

CDR3 loop: CASSLFGEEYEQYF. CDR3 coding DNA: TGTGCCAGCAGTTTATTCGGGGAGGAGTACGAGCAGTACTTC. V usage is TRBV28 and J usage is TRBJ2-7, with a tentative D call TRBD2 (6 bases). In germline, CDR1 is MDHEN, CDR2 SYDVKM. The CDR3 spans 14 residues. The V end lost 1 base, the J end lost 4 bases, and 11 bases lay between the germline ends. Based on the CDR3 plus reference TRBV28 and TRBJ2-7, the full variable domain is DVKVTQSSRYLVKRTGEKVFLECVQDMDHENMFWYRQDPGLGLRLIYFSYDVKMKEKGDIPEGYSVSREKKERFSLILESASTNQTSMYLCASSLFGEEYEQYFGPGTRLTVT.